This T cell receptor (beta chain) originates from a study of blood T cells in healthy people across ages. Findings and caveats of the study: Age showed a roughly linear inverse relationship with TCR beta diversity per million T cells. Aged donors had fewer naive CD4+ cells and lower diversity than long-lived donors.

PCR was performed a second time for about 6 to 12 cycles using a sample-barcoded 5' primer and a J-beta primer mix. TCRdb processed the 5' RACE reads anew with MiXCR; each CDR3 protein has one entry. The table lists 550,000 to 800,000 distinct CDR3 sequences, about 21% of them singletons. Details on this clonotype: Its antigen is not identified.

The CDR3 spans 12 residues. The germline CDR1 and CDR2 sequences are SNHLY and FYNNEI. What was sequenced was blood. J is TRBJ2-5 and V is TRBV2; no reliable D call. The J call may be incorrect, as the DNA end agrees better with TRBJ2-1. The receptor comes from a man in his 70s in good health. CDR3 in amino acids: CASILRFNEQFF. CDR3 nucleotide sequence: TGTGCCAGCATTCTCCGGTTCAATGAGCAGTTCTTC.